These 18 T cell receptor beta chains share one sample of origin, sequenced in a study of cytomegalovirus exposure and HLA in healthy donors. The PCR had 60 Vbeta and 13 Jbeta primers. The assay was immunoSEQ multiplex PCR, and TCRdb's table has in-frame clones only and misses some. The sample lists about 79,000 clones, around 68% seen once, with more than 8% in the top ten. Sample: PBMCs. The receptor set was obtained from a man in his forties in good health and CMV-seropositive.

This chain joins TRBV4-2 and TRBJ2-2; perhaps TRBD2 as D (6 bases). The V end was cut by 3 bases, the J end by 4 bases, with 18 bases between. The CDR3 spans 17 residues. In germline, CDR1 is LGHNA, CDR2 YNFKEQ. The CDR3, as DNA: TGTGCCAGCAGCCACCCCCGTGGAGGGAGTCTCACCGGGGAGCTGTTTTTT. Translated: CASSHPRGGSLTGELFF.

This clone has just a few counts. The gene calls are TRBV2 and TRBJ1-5; the D is unclear. Germline CDR1 is SNHLY and CDR2 is FYNNEI. This CDR3 has 13 residues. The ends were cut back, 5 bases at V and 2 bases at J, with 7 bases in the middle. DNA for the CDR3: TGTGCCAGCAGTTTCCGGGGCAATCAGCCCCAGCATTTT. Translated, it gives CASSFRGNQPQHF. Looking up the rest from reference TRBV2 and TRBJ1-5 gives the full variable domain: EPEVTQTPSHQVTQMGQEVILRCVPISNHLYFYWYRQILGQKVEFLVSFYNNEISEKSEIFDDQFSVERPDGSNFTLKIRSTKLEDSAMYFCASSFRGNQPQHFGDGTRLSIL.

The chain employs TRBV9 and TRBJ2-3; the match to TRBD2 covers 8 bases. The trim removed 3 bases at V and 6 bases at J, leaving 9 bases unmatched. This CDR3 contains 15 residues. Germline CDR1 SGDLS, CDR2 YYNGEE. CDR3 bases: TGTGCCAGCAGCGGAGCGGGGGCCCTCCCGGATACGCAGTATTTT. It specifies CASSGAGALPDTQYF.

The chain combines TRBV11-1 with TRBJ1-1, with D unclear. V lost 4 bases, J lost 1 base, and 13 bases lay in between. The CDR3 loop spans 15 amino acids. In germline, CDR1 is SGHAT, CDR2 FQDESV (reference sequence). The DNA for the CDR3 is TGTGCCAGCAGCTCAAGACGGTCAGGGAACACTGAAGCTTTCTTT. Protein: CASSSRRSGNTEAFF.

V usage is TRBV2 and J usage is TRBJ2-2, with 11 bases fitting TRBD2. Per germline, CDR1 SNHLY and CDR2 FYNNEI. With 7 bases clipped from V and 5 bases from J, the junction kept 12 bases outside the gene matches. The CDR3 runs 17 residues. The CDR3 bases are TGTGCCAGCACCGCTGGGGTAGCGGGGGGGACTACCGGGGAGCTGTTTTTT. Its translation: CASTAGVAGGTTGELFF.

The genes are TRBV30 and TRBJ2-6; possibly TRBD2 for D (5 bases). V was pared by 3 bases and J by 4 bases, with 13 bases between. This CDR3 comprises 15 residues. Germline V gene lookup returns CDR1 GTSNPN and CDR2 SVGIG (reference sequence). CDR3: CAWSEGGPGANVLTF. DNA for the CDR3: TGTGCCTGGAGCGAGGGCGGGCCGGGGGCCAACGTCCTGACTTTC.

This chain connects TRBV7-6 to TRBJ2-2; perhaps TRBD1 as D (5 bases). CDR3 length: 15 residues. V lost 1 base and J 6 bases, leaving 12 bases between the germline ends. CDR1 and CDR2 (germline): SGHVS, FNYEAQ. CDR3 DNA sequence: TGTGCCAGCAGCTTAGGGCGGCAGGGCGCCGGGGAGCTGTTTTTT. It specifies CASSLGRQGAGELFF. The full variable domain, its missing parts supplied by reference TRBV7-6 and TRBJ2-2, is GAGVSQSPRYKVTKRGQDVALRCDPISGHVSLYWYRQALGQGPEFLTYFNYEAQQDKSGLPNDRFSAERPEGSISTLTIQRTEQRDSAMYRCASSLGRQGAGELFFGEGSRLTVL.

The DNA of the CDR3 is TGTGCCAGCAGCCACCGGGGGTCGGACACTGAAGCTTTCTTT. This encodes CASSHRGSDTEAFF. The chain joins TRBV6-5 to TRBJ1-1; D might be TRBD1 (5 bases). The CDR3 length is 14 residues. With 6 bases removed from V and 3 bases from J, the gap between germline ends came to 14 bases. The germline gives CDR1 MNHEY, CDR2 SVGAGI.

This chain uses TRBV19 with TRBJ2-5; 8 bases fit TRBD2. V trimming: 8 bases; J trimming: 9 bases; junction bases outside the gene matches: 14. The CDR3 sequence is 14 residues long. Germline V gene sequence: CDR1 LNHDA, CDR2 SQIVND (reference sequence). The CDR3, as DNA: TGTGCCAGTTCAACAGCGGGGGACCCACCATCCCAGTACTTC. It codes for CASSTAGDPPSQYF.

The V call is TRBV13, the J call TRBJ1-3; 7 nucleotides match TRBD1. Germline values: CDR1 PRHDT, CDR2 FYEKMQ (reference sequence). CDR3 size: 15 residues. V dropped 1 base and J dropped 7; count of bases not matched to a gene: 7. DNA of the CDR3: TGTGCCAGCAGCTTAGTTCCAGGGGGTGGGAACACCATATATTTT. Its translation: CASSLVPGGGNTIYF.

The J gene is TRBJ1-6, the V gene TRBV11-2; no firm D call. V shed 4 bases and J shed 9 bases, with 4 bases lying between them. Germline CDR1 and CDR2: SGHAT and FQNNGV. This CDR3 is built from 11 residues. CDR3 sequence: CASSYSSPLHF. CDR3 in DNA: TGTGCCAGCAGCTACAGTTCACCCCTCCACTTT. The whole variable domain, remainder taken from reference TRBV11-2 and TRBJ1-6, is EAGVAQSPRYKIIEKRQSVAFWCNPISGHATLYWYQQILGQGPKLLIQFQNNGVVDDSQLPKDRFSAERLKGVDSTLKIQPAKLEDSAVYLCASSYSSPLHFGNGTRLTVT.

The genes are TRBV4-1 and TRBJ1-6, with D tentatively TRBD1 (5 bases). The CDR3 runs 17 residues. Germline CDR1 is MGHRA and CDR2 is YSYEKL. Trimming removed 1 base at V and 8 bases at J, with 18 bases between. CDR3 amino acids: CASSQGSETVTYSPLHF. CDR3 coding DNA: TGCGCCAGCAGCCAAGGGTCTGAGACAGTAACCTATTCACCCCTCCACTTT.

This clone was found a few times. The chain combines TRBV5-1 with TRBJ1-4; weak D call: TRBD1 (6 bases). Looked up from germline, CDR1 is SGHRS and CDR2 is YFSETQ. This CDR3 has 14 residues. V shed 0 bases and J shed 5 bases, with 8 bases lying between them. CDR3 protein: CASSLGQENEKLFF. For the CDR3, the DNA is TGCGCCAGCAGCTTGGGACAGGAGAATGAAAAACTGTTTTTT.

This clone was seen many times. The chain couples TRBV5-4 to TRBJ1-1, with a possible D match to TRBD1 (6 bases). CDR3 length equals 16 residues. Germline V gives CDR1 SGHNT, CDR2 YYREEE (reference sequence). Trimming removed 3 bases from V and 0 bases from J, with 15 bases in between. CDR3 region: CASSSIPRQVNTEAFF. Here the CDR3 DNA reads TGTGCCAGCAGCTCCATCCCCCGACAGGTGAACACTGAAGCTTTCTTT.

The chain links TRBV7-2 to TRBJ1-2, with 9 bases fitting TRBD1. Per the germline V gene, CDR1 is SGHTA and CDR2 is FQGNSA. The CDR3 has 13 residues. Trimming removed 5 bases from V and 6 bases from J; junction bases left unmatched: 4. The CDR3 region is CASSGQGNDGYTF. The CDR3 DNA follows: TGTGCCAGCAGCGGACAGGGGAATGATGGCTACACCTTC.

The rearrangement uses TRBV6-5 and TRBJ1-5; a weak D match, TRBD1 (5 bases). The germline V and J ends were trimmed by 8 bases and 6 bases, with 11 bases remaining between them. The germline V gene encodes CDR1 MNHEY and CDR2 SVGAGI. The CDR3 runs to 12 residues. Here the CDR3 DNA reads TGTGCCAGCTGCCATAGGGGTCAGCCCCAGCATTTT. Protein product: CASCHRGQPQHF.

The chain has TRBV7-3 and TRBJ2-3, with 9 bases fitting TRBD2. Germline V lookup: CDR1 SGHTA, CDR2 FQGTGA. V was clipped by 1 base and J by 4 bases; unmatched bases: 3. This CDR3 region has 15 residues. CDR3 loop: CASSLILAGSDTQYF. The CDR3 DNA is TGTGCCAGCAGCTTAATACTAGCGGGCTCAGATACGCAGTATTTT. The whole variable domain, filled in from reference TRBV7-3 and TRBJ2-3, reads GAGVSQTPSNKVTEKGKYVELRCDPISGHTALYWYRQSLGQGPEFLIYFQGTGAADDSGLPNDRFFAVRPEGSVSTLKIQRTERGDSAVYLCASSLILAGSDTQYFGPGTRLTVL.

This clone was detected once. CDR3 amino acids: CASSLGDRASPLHF. The CDR3 DNA reads as TGTGCCAGCAGCTTAGGGGACAGGGCTTCACCCCTCCACTTT. V is TRBV7-8 and J is TRBJ1-6; 9 bases are a match to TRBD1. CDR1 is SGHVS and CDR2 is FQNEAQ in the germline V gene. V shed 1 base, J shed 9 bases, and the junction held 1 base outside the gene matches. There are 14 residues in the CDR3.